These 16 T cell receptor beta chains share one sample of origin, sequenced in a study of Ad26.COV2.S vaccination and SARS-CoV-2 variants. The assay was immunoSEQ multiplex PCR, and TCRdb's table has in-frame clones only and misses some. The sample lists 350,000 to 450,000 clones; 89% were seen once. Treatment given: 15 to 20 received Ad26.COV2.S at low or high dose, single or two shots; five or six received placebo; per-sample allocation not given. After the first vaccine or placebo injection, samples were drawn on day 63. The sequencing used peripheral blood, collected in a trial of Ad26.COV2.S vaccine versus placebo. All receptors derive from a person between 18 and 60 years old who received the Ad26.COV2.S COVID-19 vaccine or a placebo.

For the CDR3, the DNA is TGTGCCAGCAGCCCCACTGGCGGGAGGGTTAGCTACGAGCAGTACTTC. This gives the protein CASSPTGGRVSYEQYF. J is TRBJ2-7 and V is TRBV28, with 9 bases lining up with TRBD2. The CDR3 length is 16 residues. Unmatched junction bases numbered 12, after V lost 6 bases and J lost 3 bases. Per germline, CDR1 MDHEN and CDR2 SYDVKM.

The chain couples TRBV3-1 (or the pseudogene TRBV3-2) to TRBJ1-6; TRBD1 matches 7 bases. CDR1 is LGHDT and CDR2 is YNNKEL in the germline V gene (reference sequence). J lost 5 bases, V lost 5 bases, and 6 bases had no gene match. This CDR3 contains 15 residues. For the CDR3, the DNA is TGTGCCAGCAGCGTACAGGGGTTGGATAATTCACCCCTCCACTTT. It translates to CASSVQGLDNSPLHF.

This clone was recorded many times. This chain uses TRBV6-1 with TRBJ2-3; the D gene is possibly TRBD2 (7 bases). The CDR3 is made up of 16 amino acids. The V gene's germline CDR1 is MNHNS and CDR2 SASEGT. With 0 bases removed from V and 0 bases from J, the gap between germline ends came to 10 bases. The CDR3 region has the DNA TGTGCCAGCAGTGAAGCGGCGGGGGCGAGCACAGATACGCAGTATTTT. Its translation is CASSEAAGASTDTQYF.

The chain couples TRBV13 to TRBJ2-7, with TRBD2 identical over 13 bases. The CDR3 is 15 residues long. The trim removed 2 bases at V and 6 bases at J, leaving 4 bases unmatched. From germline, CDR1 is PRHDT and CDR2 FYEKMQ (reference sequence). The chain's CDR3 is CASSLSLAGGGEQYF. Here the CDR3 DNA reads TGTGCCAGCAGCTTATCACTAGCGGGAGGGGGCGAGCAGTACTTC. The full variable domain, rest sourced from reference TRBV13 and TRBJ2-7, is AAGVIQSPRHLIKEKRETATLKCYPIPRHDTVYWYQQGPGQDPQFLISFYEKMQSDKGSIPDRFSAQQFSDYHSELNMSSLELGDSALYFCASSLSLAGGGEQYFGPGTRLTVT.

The genes are TRBV28 and TRBJ2-1; TRBD2 matches at 8 bases. V was clipped by 5 bases and J by 0 bases; unmatched bases: 6. Germline values: CDR1 MDHEN, CDR2 SYDVKM. The CDR3 consists of 16 residues. The CDR3 region has the DNA TGTGCCAGCAGTCCCCCGAGCGGGAGCTCCTACAATGAGCAGTTCTTC. Its translation: CASSPPSGSSYNEQFF.

The sample holds one count of this clone. The rearrangement uses TRBV7-2 and TRBJ1-4, with 7 bases matching TRBD1. Losses at the gene ends were 5 bases for V and 8 bases for J; bases not matched to a gene: 5. The CDR3 has 13 residues. In germline, CDR1 is SGHTA, CDR2 FQGNSA. CDR3 sequence (DNA): TGTGCCAGCAGCCCGGGACAGTGGGAAAAACTGTTTTTT. Its translation: CASSPGQWEKLFF.

J is TRBJ1-2 and V is TRBV28; a weak D match, TRBD1 (5 bases). The CDR3 extends over 15 amino acids. Germline CDR1 MDHEN, CDR2 SYDVKM. V lost 7 bases, J lost 2 bases, and 17 bases lay in between. CDR3 amino acids: CASTSGPLENYGYTF. As DNA, the CDR3 is TGTGCCAGCACCTCGGGACCCCTAGAAAACTATGGCTACACCTTC.

This chain uses TRBV6-5 with TRBJ1-3, with D hard to call. CDR3 length: 13 amino acids. Trimming took 7 bases from V and 0 from J, leaving 7 bases between them. CDR1 is MNHEY and CDR2 is SVGAGI in the germline V gene. CDR3 sequence reads: CASIRNSGNTIYF. In DNA, the CDR3 is TGTGCCAGCATAAGGAACTCTGGAAACACCATATATTTT.

This clone was seen a handful of times. V gene TRBV6-1 combines with J gene TRBJ2-7; a weak D match, TRBD1 (5 bases). V was pared by 3 bases and J by 6 bases, with 15 bases between. The germline gives CDR1 MNHNS, CDR2 SASEGT. There are 14 residues in the CDR3. In nucleotides, the CDR3 is TGTGCCAGCAGTGACAGGGTAGAGTCTCTCGAGCAGTACTTC. Translation gives CASSDRVESLEQYF.

CDR3 DNA: TGTGCCAGCATCCCCCGGGGGACTGGTGGCTACACCTTC. Residues: CASIPRGTGGYTF. The chain has TRBV5-6 and TRBJ1-2; tentatively, D is TRBD1 (5 bases). CDR1 is SGHDT and CDR2 is YYEEEE in the germline V gene. The V gene lost 6 bases and the J gene lost 7 bases, with 16 bases spanning the gap. The CDR3 runs 13 residues.

The V gene is TRBV28, the J gene TRBJ1-1, with unresolved D. CDR1 is MDHEN, CDR2 SYDVKM, per germline. V shed 5 bases and J shed 11 bases, with 15 bases lying between them. The CDR3 consists of 12 residues. The CDR3 sequence: CASSVGLTDAFF. For the CDR3, the DNA is TGTGCCAGCAGTGTAGGGCTTACGGACGCTTTCTTT.

The sample holds a few counts of this clone. V usage is TRBV4-1 and J usage is TRBJ2-7; 7 bases align to TRBD1. The CDR3 length is 14 residues. J lost 4 bases, V lost 0 bases, and 3 bases had no gene match. The V gene's germline CDR1 is MGHRA and CDR2 YSYEKL. CDR3 nucleotides: TGCGCCAGCAGCCAAGAGTCCAGGGGGTACGAGCAGTACTTC. Encoded protein: CASSQESRGYEQYF.

The chain recombines TRBV5-1 with TRBJ2-7; 9 bases are shared with TRBD1. The length of the CDR3 is 14 residues. Trimming removed 4 bases from V and 0 bases from J; junction bases left unmatched: 2. CDR1 and CDR2 from the germline V gene are SGHRS and YFSETQ. Written as DNA, the CDR3 is TGCGCCAGCAGCCTGGACAGGGGCTCCTACGAGCAGTACTTC. This sequence encodes CASSLDRGSYEQYF.

This clone came up once. This chain joins TRBV2 and TRBJ2-1; 8 positions match TRBD2. CDR1 is SNHLY, CDR2 FYNNEI, per germline. The CDR3 contains 13 residues. V shed 6 bases and J 6 bases; nucleotides not matched to a gene: 4. The CDR3 DNA follows: TGTGCCAGCAGCGGGAGGGCCTTCAATGAGCAGTTCTTC. Amino acids: CASSGRAFNEQFF. Filled out from reference TRBV2 and TRBJ2-1, the complete variable domain reads EPEVTQTPSHQVTQMGQEVILRCVPISNHLYFYWYRQILGQKVEFLVSFYNNEISEKSEIFDDQFSVERPDGSNFTLKIRSTKLEDSAMYFCASSGRAFNEQFFGPGTRLTVL.

V and J are TRBV10-1 and TRBJ2-7; D tentatively reads TRBD1 or TRBD2 (6 bases each). This CDR3 has 13 amino acids. In germline, CDR1 is WNHNN, CDR2 SYGVQD (reference sequence). Trimming took 5 bases from V and 3 from J, leaving 11 bases between them. The CDR3 DNA is TGCGCCAGCAGTACGAGGGGGGACTACGAGCAGTACTTC. The encoded protein is CASSTRGDYEQYF.

The chain has TRBV5-1 and TRBJ2-1, with 8 bases lining up with TRBD2. The CDR3 covers 13 residues. J was trimmed by 5 bases and V by 5 bases; bases with no gene match: 3. Germline V gene data show CDR1 as SGHRS and CDR2 as YFSETQ. The CDR3 here is CASSYSGDNEQFF. The CDR3 nucleotides are TGCGCCAGCAGTTATAGCGGGGACAATGAGCAGTTCTTC.